The next 8 T cell receptor beta chains were all read from a single sample in a study of control samples from healthy donors and cancer patients. The data were produced by immunoSEQ multiplex PCR, yet TCRdb's version contains in-frame clones alone and is incomplete. The sample includes roughly 120,000 clones, around 90% of them seen just once. The sample consisted of blood. Source of these receptors: a man aged 50-60 years in good health.

The chain couples TRBV24-1 to TRBJ2-7; maybe TRBD1 (6 bases). The CDR3 loop spans 13 amino acids. Germline V CDR1 and CDR2: KGHDR, SFDVKD. Trimming left V 2 bases short and J 5 bases short, with 9 bases between. CDR3 residues: CATSDWTDNEQYF. CDR3 coding DNA: TGTGCCACCAGTGATTGGACAGACAACGAGCAGTACTTC.

V usage is TRBV6-6 and J usage is TRBJ2-1, with 8 bases that match TRBD1. Trimming cost V 5 bases and J 5 bases; bases outside gene matches: 14. Germline lookup yields CDR1 MNHNY and CDR2 SVGAGI (reference sequence). The CDR3 runs to 17 residues. CDR3 in amino acids: CASSLPGQGTVNNEQFF. The CDR3 DNA sequence: TGTGCCAGCAGTCTCCCCGGACAGGGTACCGTTAACAATGAGCAGTTCTTC.

The chain couples TRBV6-5 to TRBJ1-2; TRBD1 aligns across 9 bases. The CDR3 runs to 14 residues. J gave up 2 bases and V 3 bases, and 1 base lay outside the gene matches. Per the germline V gene, CDR1 is MNHEY and CDR2 is SVGAGI. This CDR3 reads CASSYGTGNYGYTF. Here the CDR3 DNA reads TGTGCCAGCAGTTATGGGACAGGGAACTATGGCTACACCTTC.

The rearrangement uses TRBV6-2 or TRBV6-3 and TRBJ2-7; 9 nucleotides line up with TRBD1. The germline gives CDR1 MNHEY, CDR2 SVGEGT. V lost 6 bases to trimming and J lost 2 bases; unmatched junction nucleotides: 5. The CDR3 totals 14 residues. The CDR3 region has the DNA TGTGCCAGCAGCCGCGGACAGGGGACCTACGAGCAGTACTTC. Its translation is CASSRGQGTYEQYF.

Turning to this clone: The same CDR3 is also encoded by other DNA sequences in this sample. V usage is TRBV7-9 and J usage is TRBJ1-1; 7 nucleotides line up with TRBD1. V was clipped by 4 bases and J by 4 bases; unmatched bases: 3. This CDR3 is 13 amino acids long. Germline CDR1 is SEHNR and CDR2 is FQNEAQ (reference sequence). In DNA, the CDR3 is TGTGCCAGCAGCTCCCAGGGGGGCACTGAAGCTTTCTTT. Amino acids: CASSSQGGTEAFF.

This rearrangement joins TRBV9 to TRBJ1-6; D is undetermined. V was clipped by 3 bases and J by 0 bases, with 7 bases between them. Germline CDR1 reads SGDLS; CDR2 reads YYNGEE. CDR3 length: 15 amino acids. The chain's CDR3 is CASSGTSSYNSPLHF. The CDR3 DNA follows: TGTGCCAGCAGCGGCACCAGCTCCTATAATTCACCCCTCCACTTT.

The CDR3: CASSYQGHGETQYF. The CDR3 DNA reads as TGTGCCAGCAGTTATCAGGGTCATGGGGAGACCCAGTACTTC. The V gene is TRBV5-4, the J gene TRBJ2-5, with a tentative D call TRBD1 (5 bases). This CDR3 is built from 14 residues. V gave up 5 bases and J gave up 5 bases, with 16 bases separating them. Germline V lookup: CDR1 SGHNT, CDR2 YYREEE (reference sequence).

The rearrangement uses TRBV19 and TRBJ1-2; D not certain. V lost 2 bases and J 7 bases, leaving 17 bases between the germline ends. The CDR3 runs to 15 residues. In germline, CDR1 is LNHDA, CDR2 SQIVND (reference sequence). The CDR3 nucleotides are TGTGCCAGTAGTATAATTCTGGGTAGAAGACCTGGCTACACCTTC. Translation: CASSIILGRRPGYTF.